Listed below are T cell receptor beta chains from one sample, sequenced in a study of shared clonotypes between healthy human individuals. Profiled with immunoSEQ multiplex PCR; TCRdb holds only in-frame clones, not every one. There are some 2,000,000 clones in the sample; around 95% occur only once, and approximately 0.13% lies in the top ten. The sample consisted of naive CD4+ T cells sorted from blood. These receptors were obtained from a man aged 18 to 35 in good health. The CDR3 runs from the conserved cysteine through the conserved F or W. The D gene is left open where the match is weak. Expanded clones get a size class; other rows say once, few or many, or leave the size out.

d_gene	v_gene	j_gene	abundance	CDR3nt	CDR3aa
NA	TRBV6-1	TRBJ2-7	NA	TGTGCCAGCAACGGAAACCGCGAGCAGTACTTC	CASNGNREQYF
NA	TRBV6-1	TRBJ1-1	NA	TGTGTCAGCATGGGGATTATGAACACTGAAGCTTTCTTT	CVSMGIMNTEAFF
NA	TRBV11-2	TRBJ2-2	NA	TGTGCCAGCAGCTTAGTTGCGGGGAACACCGGGGAGCTGTTTTTT	CASSLVAGNTGELFF
TRBD2	TRBV11-2	TRBJ2-1	NA	TGTGCCAGCAGCTTAGAGGCGGGAGCACGTGGGCAGTTCTTC	CASSLEAGARGQFF
NA	TRBV18	TRBJ1-5	NA	TGTGCCAGCTCACAAGGGGGGAGCAATCAGCCCCAGCATTTT	CASSQGGSNQPQHF
NA	TRBV5-4	TRBJ1-1	NA	TGTGCCAGCAGCTTGGAACCCATGAACACTGAAGCTTTCTTT	CASSLEPMNTEAFF
NA	TRBV9	TRBJ2-7	NA	TGTGCCAGCAGCGTAGCAGAAAATCGCTACGAGCAGTACTTC	CASSVAENRYEQYF
NA	TRBV7-2	TRBJ1-2	NA	TGTGCCAGCAGCTTACCGGGCCAGCGTGGCTATGGCTACACCTTC	CASSLPGQRGYGYTF
NA	TRBV2	TRBJ1-6	once	TGTGCCAGCAGCCCTGACAGCGTCGGATGGGGTTCACCCCTCCACTTT	CASSPDSVGWGSPLHF
NA	TRBV7-9	TRBJ2-7	NA	TGTGCCAGCAGCTTGGGGGCGAACTACGAGCAGTACTTC	CASSLGANYEQYF
NA	TRBV28	TRBJ2-3	NA	TGTGCCAGCAGTGTCCGACAGACGATCACAGATACGCAGTATTTT	CASSVRQTITDTQYF
TRBD2	TRBV4-3	TRBJ2-3	NA	TGCGCCAGCAGCCAAGATACTAGCGGCACAGATACGCAGTATTTT	CASSQDTSGTDTQYF
NA	TRBV14	TRBJ2-7	NA	TGTGCCAGCAGCCAAGAGTTCTGGGACGGTAGGCACTTC	CASSQEFWDGRHF
NA	TRBV6-5	TRBJ1-1	NA	TGTGCCAGCATCTCTGGGACTGAAGCTTTCTTT	CASISGTEAFF
TRBD1	TRBV2	TRBJ2-2	NA	TGTGCCAGCAGGGGACAGAGGAACACCGGGGAGCTGTTTTTT	CASRGQRNTGELFF
NA	TRBV6-1	TRBJ1-5	NA	TGTGCCAGCCGGACAGACAATCAGCCCCAGCATTTT	CASRTDNQPQHF
TRBD2	TRBV5-1	TRBJ2-2	NA	TGCGCCAGCACCACGGGGGGAACGAACACCGGGGAGCTGTTTTTT	CASTTGGTNTGELFF
NA	TRBV5-1	TRBJ2-3	once	TGCGCCAGCAGCTTGGCCGGATCCTTCGATACGCAGTATTTT	CASSLAGSFDTQYF
NA	TRBV7-6	TRBJ2-7	NA	TGTGCCAGCAGGTTGCAGCCCGGCTACGAGCAGTACTTC	CASRLQPGYEQYF
NA	TRBV28	TRBJ2-7	NA	TGTGCCAGCAGTTCGGTAATATACGAGCAGTACTTC	CASSSVIYEQYF
NA	TRBV6-5	TRBJ1-6	NA	TGTGCCAGCAGACGAAAGAATTCACCCCTCCACTTT	CASRRKNSPLHF
TRBD2	TRBV6-5	TRBJ2-3	NA	TGTGCCAGCAGTACTAGCGGGCCATCCGATACGCAGTATTTT	CASSTSGPSDTQYF
NA	TRBV5-8	TRBJ2-5	NA	TGTGCCAGCAGCTTATGGGGGATGGAGACCCAGTACTTC	CASSLWGMETQYF
NA	TRBV6-1	TRBJ2-2	NA	TGTGCCAGCAGGGACCTGACCTACACCGGGGAGCTGTTTTTT	CASRDLTYTGELFF
TRBD2	TRBV6-4	TRBJ2-7	NA	TGTGCCAGCAGTGACTCGGGGGGGAGTATAGGAAACGAGCAGTACTTC	CASSDSGGSIGNEQYF
TRBD1	TRBV7-9	TRBJ1-1	NA	TGTGCCAGCAGCTTAGTACCCCAACAGGGGAAAGCTTTCTTT	CASSLVPQQGKAFF
NA	TRBV6-5	TRBJ1-5	NA	TGTGCCAGCAGTTACTCCCCGGCGAGCAATCAGCCCCAGCATTTT	CASSYSPASNQPQHF
TRBD1	TRBV18	TRBJ1-2	NA	TGTGCCAGCTCACTGGGTGACAGGGGAAGTCCTCTCACTCACTATGGCTACACCTTC	CASSLGDRGSPLTHYGYTF
NA	TRBV7-9	TRBJ1-1	NA	TGTGCCAGCAGCTTAAGCTCAGATGAAGCTTTCTTT	CASSLSSDEAFF
NA	TRBV15	TRBJ1-2	NA	TGTGCCACCAGCAGAGATAAGAGAACTAACTATGGCTACACCTTC	CATSRDKRTNYGYTF
TRBD1	TRBV5-1	TRBJ2-7	NA	TGCGCCAGCAGCTTGGCGACAGGGGGCTACGAGCAGTACTTC	CASSLATGGYEQYF
NA	TRBV28	TRBJ1-1	once	TGTGCCAGCCGAATATTAGGAACCACGGCGAGGACTGAAGCTTTCTTT	CASRILGTTARTEAFF
NA	TRBV4-2	TRBJ2-1	NA	TGTGCCAGCAGCCAAGAATTCGCCAGTTCTGGTGAGCAGTTCTTC	CASSQEFASSGEQFF
NA	TRBV30	TRBJ2-7	NA	TGTGCCTGGAGTGTACAAGGGCGGGCCTCCTACGAGCAGTACTTC	CAWSVQGRASYEQYF
NA	TRBV28	TRBJ1-1	NA	TGTGCCAGCAGTTTAAAACCGAACACTGAAGCTTTCTTT	CASSLKPNTEAFF
TRBD1	TRBV29-1	TRBJ1-2	NA	TGCAGCGTCGCCCCCCGGACAGGGGTTGGCTTGGGCTACACCTTC	CSVAPRTGVGLGYTF
NA	TRBV27	TRBJ1-4	NA	TGTGCCAGCAGTACAATAGGGGAGGGGACTGGTGAAAAACTGTTTTTT	CASSTIGEGTGEKLFF
TRBD1	TRBV10-2	TRBJ1-6	few	TGCGCCAGCAGGGGACAGGCTAATTCACCCCTCCACTTT	CASRGQANSPLHF
TRBD1	TRBV7-2	TRBJ2-7	NA	TGTGCCAGCAGCTTAGCGGGACAGGGTATTTCCGAGCAGTACTTC	CASSLAGQGISEQYF
NA	TRBV11-2	TRBJ1-4	NA	TGTGCCAGCAGTTCTTTAACTAGGGGATTAGGGGAAAAACTGTTTTTT	CASSSLTRGLGEKLFF
NA	TRBV6-5	TRBJ2-1	NA	TGTGCCAGCACCTATCGGGACATTCAGTTCTTC	CASTYRDIQFF